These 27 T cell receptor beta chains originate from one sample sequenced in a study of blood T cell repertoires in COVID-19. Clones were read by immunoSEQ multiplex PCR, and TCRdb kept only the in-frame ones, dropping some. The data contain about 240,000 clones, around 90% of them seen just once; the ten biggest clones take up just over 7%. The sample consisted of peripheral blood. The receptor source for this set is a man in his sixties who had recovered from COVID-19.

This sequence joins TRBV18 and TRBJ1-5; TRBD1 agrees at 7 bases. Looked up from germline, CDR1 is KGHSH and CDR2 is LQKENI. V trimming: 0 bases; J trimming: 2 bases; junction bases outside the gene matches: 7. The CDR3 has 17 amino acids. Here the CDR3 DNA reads TGTGCCAGCTCACCACCTCCGGGGACAGTAGGCAATCAGCCCCAGCATTTT. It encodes CASSPPPGTVGNQPQHF.

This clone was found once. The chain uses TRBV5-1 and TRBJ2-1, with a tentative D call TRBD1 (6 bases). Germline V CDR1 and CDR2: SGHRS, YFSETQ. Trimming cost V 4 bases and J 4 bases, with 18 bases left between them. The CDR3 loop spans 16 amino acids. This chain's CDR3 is CASSPQGYPGYNEQFF. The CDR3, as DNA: TGCGCCAGCAGCCCCCAGGGGTATCCAGGATACAATGAGCAGTTCTTC. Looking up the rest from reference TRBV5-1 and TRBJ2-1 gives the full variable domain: KAGVTQTPRYLIKTRGQQVTLSCSPISGHRSVSWYQQTPGQGLQFLFEYFSETQRNKGNFPGRFSGRQFSNSRSEMNVSTLELGDSALYLCASSPQGYPGYNEQFFGPGTRLTVL.

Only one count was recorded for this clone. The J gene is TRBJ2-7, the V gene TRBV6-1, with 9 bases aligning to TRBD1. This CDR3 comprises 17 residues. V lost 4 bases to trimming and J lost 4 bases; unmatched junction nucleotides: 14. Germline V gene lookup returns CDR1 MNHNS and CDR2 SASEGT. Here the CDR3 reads CASSVIQGAEVFYEQYF. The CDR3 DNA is TGTGCCAGCAGTGTGATACAGGGGGCAGAAGTTTTTTACGAGCAGTACTTC.

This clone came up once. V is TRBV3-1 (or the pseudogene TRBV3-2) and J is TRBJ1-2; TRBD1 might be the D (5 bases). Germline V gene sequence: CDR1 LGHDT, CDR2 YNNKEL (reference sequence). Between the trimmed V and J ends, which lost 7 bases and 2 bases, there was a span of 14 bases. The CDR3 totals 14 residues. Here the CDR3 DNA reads TGTGCCAGCACACGGGCAGGGTTCAACTATGGCTACACCTTC. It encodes CASTRAGFNYGYTF.

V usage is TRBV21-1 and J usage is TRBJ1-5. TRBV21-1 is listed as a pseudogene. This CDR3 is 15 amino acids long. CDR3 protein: CASSPGDYSNQPQHF. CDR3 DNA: TGTGCCAGCAGCCCAGGGGACTATAGCAATCAGCCCCAGCATTTT.

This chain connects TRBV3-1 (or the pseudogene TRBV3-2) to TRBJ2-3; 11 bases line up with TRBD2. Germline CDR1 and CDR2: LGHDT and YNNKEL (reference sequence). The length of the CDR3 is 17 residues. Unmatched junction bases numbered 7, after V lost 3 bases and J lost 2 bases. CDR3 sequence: CASSQRLAGTITDTQYF. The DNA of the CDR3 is TGTGCCAGCAGCCAGCGACTAGCGGGGACCATCACAGATACGCAGTATTTT.

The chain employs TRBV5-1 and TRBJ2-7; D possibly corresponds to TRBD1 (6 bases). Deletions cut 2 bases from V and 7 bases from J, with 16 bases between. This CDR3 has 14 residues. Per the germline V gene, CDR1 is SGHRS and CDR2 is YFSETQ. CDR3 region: CASSFVGQAREQYF. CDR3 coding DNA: TGCGCCAGCAGCTTTGTGGGACAAGCTAGGGAGCAGTACTTC.

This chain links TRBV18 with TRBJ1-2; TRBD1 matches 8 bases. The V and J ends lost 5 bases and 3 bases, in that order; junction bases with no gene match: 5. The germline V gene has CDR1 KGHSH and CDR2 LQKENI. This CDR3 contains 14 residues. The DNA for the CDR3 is TGTGCCAGCTCATTCGGACAGGGCGACTATGGCTACACCTTC. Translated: CASSFGQGDYGYTF.

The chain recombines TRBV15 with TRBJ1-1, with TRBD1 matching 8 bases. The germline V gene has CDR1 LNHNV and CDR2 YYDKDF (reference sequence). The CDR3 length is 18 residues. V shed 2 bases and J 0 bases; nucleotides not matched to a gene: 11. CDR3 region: CATSRNPGGRSLNTEAFF. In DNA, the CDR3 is TGTGCCACCAGCAGAAACCCAGGGGGCCGAAGTTTGAACACTGAAGCTTTCTTT. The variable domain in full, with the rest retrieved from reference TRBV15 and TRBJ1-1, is DAMVIQNPRYQVTQFGKPVTLSCSQTLNHNVMYWYQQKSSQAPKLLFHYYDKDFNNEADTPDNFQSRRPNTSFCFLDIRSPGLGDTAMYLCATSRNPGGRSLNTEAFFGQGTRLTVV.

Written as DNA, the CDR3 is TGTGCCATCAGTGAGGGACAGGGGTATAATTCACCCCTCCACTTT. This sequence encodes CAISEGQGYNSPLHF. This chain links TRBV10-3 with TRBJ1-6; TRBD1 aligns across 9 bases. V trimming: 2 bases; J trimming: 4 bases; junction bases outside the gene matches: 0. The germline gives CDR1 ENHRY, CDR2 SYGVKD. CDR3 size: 15 residues.

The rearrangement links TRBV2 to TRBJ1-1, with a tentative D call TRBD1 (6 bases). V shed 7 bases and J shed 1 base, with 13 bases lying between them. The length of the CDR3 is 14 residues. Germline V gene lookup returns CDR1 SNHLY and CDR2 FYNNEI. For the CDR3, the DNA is TGTGCCAGCACAGCCCACAGGGCGAACACTGAAGCTTTCTTT. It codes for CASTAHRANTEAFF.

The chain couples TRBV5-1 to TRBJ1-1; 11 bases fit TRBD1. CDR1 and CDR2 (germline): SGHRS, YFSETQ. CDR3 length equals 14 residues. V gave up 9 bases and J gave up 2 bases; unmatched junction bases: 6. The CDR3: CATGTGGLNTEAFF. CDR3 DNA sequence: TGCGCCACCGGGACAGGGGGGCTAAACACTGAAGCTTTCTTT.

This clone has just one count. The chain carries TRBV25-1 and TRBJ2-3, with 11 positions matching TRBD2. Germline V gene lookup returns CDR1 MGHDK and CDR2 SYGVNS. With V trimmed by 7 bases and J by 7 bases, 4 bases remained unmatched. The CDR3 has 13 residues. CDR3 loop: CASTLAGGNTQYF. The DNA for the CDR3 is TGTGCCAGCACGCTAGCGGGGGGTAATACGCAGTATTTT.

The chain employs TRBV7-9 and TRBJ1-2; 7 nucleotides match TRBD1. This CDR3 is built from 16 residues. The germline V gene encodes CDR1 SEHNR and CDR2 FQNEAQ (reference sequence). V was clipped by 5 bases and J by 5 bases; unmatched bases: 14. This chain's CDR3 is CASSKTTGAERYGYTF. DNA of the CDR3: TGTGCCAGCAGCAAAACCACAGGGGCGGAGAGGTATGGCTACACCTTC.

The CDR3: CSARFSGGWYF. The CDR3 nucleotides are TGCAGTGCTAGGTTTAGCGGGGGGTGGTACTTC. The chain carries TRBV20-1 and TRBJ2-5, with TRBD2 matching over 10 bases. Germline assignment: CDR1 DFQATT and CDR2 SNEGSKA (reference sequence). V lost 3 bases and J lost 13; bases outside the gene matches: 5. The CDR3 consists of 11 residues.

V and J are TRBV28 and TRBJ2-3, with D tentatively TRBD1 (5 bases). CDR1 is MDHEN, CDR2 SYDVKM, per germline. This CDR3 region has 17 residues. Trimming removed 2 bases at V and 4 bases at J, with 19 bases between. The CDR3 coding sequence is TGTGCCAGCAGTTTAGGTGTTCCGGTCAGGGATCCAGATACGCAGTATTTT. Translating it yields CASSLGVPVRDPDTQYF.

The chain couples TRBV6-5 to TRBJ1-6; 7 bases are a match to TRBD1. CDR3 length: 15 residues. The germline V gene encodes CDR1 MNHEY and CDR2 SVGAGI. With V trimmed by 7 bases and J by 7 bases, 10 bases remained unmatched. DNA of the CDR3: TGTGCCAGCAAAATCAATCGGGACAGCAATTCACCCCTCCACTTT. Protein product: CASKINRDSNSPLHF.

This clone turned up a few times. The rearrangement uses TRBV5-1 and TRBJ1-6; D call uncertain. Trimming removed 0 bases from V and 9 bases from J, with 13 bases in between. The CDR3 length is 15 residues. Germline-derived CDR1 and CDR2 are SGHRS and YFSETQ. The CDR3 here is CASSLDTLPGSPLHF. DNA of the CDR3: TGCGCCAGCAGCTTGGACACCCTCCCGGGTTCACCCCTCCACTTT.

The CDR3 DNA follows: TGTGCCAGCTCATTGCGGGGGGGCTACAATGAGCAGTTCTTC. Translated, it gives CASSLRGGYNEQFF. The chain combines TRBV18 with TRBJ2-1, with 9 bases fitting TRBD2. Germline trimming cut 5 bases from V and 3 bases from J; bases unmatched to any gene: 2. The V gene's germline CDR1 is KGHSH and CDR2 LQKENI. CDR3 length equals 14 residues. Full variable domain (remainder filled in from reference TRBV18 and TRBJ2-1): NAGVMQNPRHLVRRRGQEARLRCSPMKGHSHVYWYRQLPEEGLKFMVYLQKENIIDESGMPKERFSAEFPKEGPSILRIQQVVRGDSAAYFCASSLRGGYNEQFFGPGTRLTVL.

The CDR3 reads CASSTAPRDISLNTEAFF. The DNA of the CDR3 is TGCGCCAGCAGCACGGCACCCCGGGACATAAGCCTGAACACTGAAGCTTTCTTT. The chain carries TRBV5-1 and TRBJ1-1; TRBD1 is a possible D gene (6 bases). The CDR3 has 18 residues. V was pared by 4 bases and J by 0 bases, with 22 bases between. Germline CDR1 is SGHRS and CDR2 is YFSETQ.

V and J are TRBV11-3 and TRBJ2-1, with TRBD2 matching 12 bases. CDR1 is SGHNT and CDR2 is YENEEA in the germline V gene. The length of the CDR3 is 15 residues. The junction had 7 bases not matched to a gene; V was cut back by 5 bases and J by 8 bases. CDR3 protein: CASSDGLAGLDEQFF. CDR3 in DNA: TGTGCCAGCAGCGACGGACTAGCGGGGTTGGATGAGCAGTTCTTC.

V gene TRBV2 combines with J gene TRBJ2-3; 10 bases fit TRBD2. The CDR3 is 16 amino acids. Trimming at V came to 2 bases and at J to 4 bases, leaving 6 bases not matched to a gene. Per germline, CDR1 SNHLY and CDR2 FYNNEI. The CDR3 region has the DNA TGTGCCAGCAGTGAATCGCTAGCGGGGGTTGCAGATACGCAGTATTTT. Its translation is CASSESLAGVADTQYF.

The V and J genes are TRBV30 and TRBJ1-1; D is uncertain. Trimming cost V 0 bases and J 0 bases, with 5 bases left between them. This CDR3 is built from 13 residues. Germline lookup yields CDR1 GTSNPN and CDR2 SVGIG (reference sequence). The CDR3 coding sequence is TGTGCCTGGAGTGTTCAGGTGAACACTGAAGCTTTCTTT. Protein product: CAWSVQVNTEAFF.

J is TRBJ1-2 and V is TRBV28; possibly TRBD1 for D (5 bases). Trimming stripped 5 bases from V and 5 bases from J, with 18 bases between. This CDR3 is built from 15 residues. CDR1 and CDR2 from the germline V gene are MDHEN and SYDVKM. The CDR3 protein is CASSPGGRSLYGYTF. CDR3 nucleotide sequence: TGTGCCAGCAGTCCCGGGGGGAGGAGCCTATATGGCTACACCTTC.

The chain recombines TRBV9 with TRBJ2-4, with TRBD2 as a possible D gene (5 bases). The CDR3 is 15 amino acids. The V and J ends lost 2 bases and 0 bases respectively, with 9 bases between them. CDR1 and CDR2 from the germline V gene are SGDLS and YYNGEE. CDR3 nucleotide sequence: TGTGCCAGCAGCGTGACGGAGGAAGCCAAAAACATTCAGTACTTC. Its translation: CASSVTEEAKNIQYF.

The CDR3 nucleotides are TGTGCCAGCAGCACCCTGCGAAAGACCTACGAGCAGTACTTC. It yields the protein CASSTLRKTYEQYF. The V and J genes are TRBV11-2 and TRBJ2-7; D remains unclear. V was cut by 5 bases and J by 2 bases, with 13 bases left in between. Germline CDR1 is SGHAT and CDR2 is FQNNGV. The CDR3 contains 14 residues. Supplemented by reference TRBV11-2 and TRBJ2-7, the full variable domain reads EAGVAQSPRYKIIEKRQSVAFWCNPISGHATLYWYQQILGQGPKLLIQFQNNGVVDDSQLPKDRFSAERLKGVDSTLKIQPAKLEDSAVYLCASSTLRKTYEQYFGPGTRLTVT.

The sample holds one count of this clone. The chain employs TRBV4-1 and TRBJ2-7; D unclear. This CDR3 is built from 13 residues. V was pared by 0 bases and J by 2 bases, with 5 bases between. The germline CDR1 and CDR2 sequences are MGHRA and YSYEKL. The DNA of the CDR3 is TGCGCCAGCAGCCAAGACGAGGCCTACGAGCAGTACTTC. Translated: CASSQDEAYEQYF.